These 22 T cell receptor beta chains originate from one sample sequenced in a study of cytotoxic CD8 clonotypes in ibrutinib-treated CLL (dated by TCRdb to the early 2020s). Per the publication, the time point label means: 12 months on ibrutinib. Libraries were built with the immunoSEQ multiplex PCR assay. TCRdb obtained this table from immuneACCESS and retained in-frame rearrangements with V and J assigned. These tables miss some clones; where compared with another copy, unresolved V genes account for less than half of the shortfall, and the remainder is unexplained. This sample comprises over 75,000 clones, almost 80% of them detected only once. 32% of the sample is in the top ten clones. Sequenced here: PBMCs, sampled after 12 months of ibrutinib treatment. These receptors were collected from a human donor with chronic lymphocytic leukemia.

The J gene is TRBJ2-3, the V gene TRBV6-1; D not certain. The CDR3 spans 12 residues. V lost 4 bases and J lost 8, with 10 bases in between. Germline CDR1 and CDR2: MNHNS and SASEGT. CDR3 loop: CASSAAERTQYF. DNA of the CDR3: TGTGCCAGCAGTGCAGCAGAGCGTACGCAGTATTTT.

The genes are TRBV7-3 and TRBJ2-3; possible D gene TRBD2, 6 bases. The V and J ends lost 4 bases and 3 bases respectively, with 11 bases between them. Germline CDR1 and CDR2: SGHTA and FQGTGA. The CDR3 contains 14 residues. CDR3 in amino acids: CASSSVGGTDTQYF. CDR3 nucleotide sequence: TGTGCCAGCAGCTCGGTGGGGGGAACAGATACGCAGTATTTT.

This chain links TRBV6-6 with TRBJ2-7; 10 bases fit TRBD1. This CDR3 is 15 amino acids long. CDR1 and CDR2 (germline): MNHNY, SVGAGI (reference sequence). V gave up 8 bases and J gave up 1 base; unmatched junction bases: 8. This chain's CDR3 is CASWTGTGESYEQYF. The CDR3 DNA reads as TGTGCCAGCTGGACCGGGACAGGGGAATCCTACGAGCAGTACTTC.

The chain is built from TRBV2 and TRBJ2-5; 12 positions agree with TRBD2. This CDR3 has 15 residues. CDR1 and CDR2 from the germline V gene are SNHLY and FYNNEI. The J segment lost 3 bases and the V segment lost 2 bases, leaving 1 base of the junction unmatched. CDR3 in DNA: TGTGCCAGCAGTGAACGGACTAGCGGGGAAGAGACCCAGTACTTC. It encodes CASSERTSGEETQYF.

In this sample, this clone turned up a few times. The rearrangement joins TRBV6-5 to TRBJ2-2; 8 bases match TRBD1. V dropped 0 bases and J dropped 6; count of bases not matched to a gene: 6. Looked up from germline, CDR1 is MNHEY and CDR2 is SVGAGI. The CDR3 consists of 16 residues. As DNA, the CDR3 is TGTGCCAGCAGTTACTCACGGACAGGGTGGTCCGGGGAGCTGTTTTTT. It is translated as CASSYSRTGWSGELFF.

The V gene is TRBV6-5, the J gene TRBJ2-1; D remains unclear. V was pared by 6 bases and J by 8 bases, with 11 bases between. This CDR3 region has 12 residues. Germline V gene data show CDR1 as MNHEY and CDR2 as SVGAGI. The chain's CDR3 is CASSPFIHEQFF. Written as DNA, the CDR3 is TGTGCCAGCAGCCCCTTTATCCATGAGCAGTTCTTC.

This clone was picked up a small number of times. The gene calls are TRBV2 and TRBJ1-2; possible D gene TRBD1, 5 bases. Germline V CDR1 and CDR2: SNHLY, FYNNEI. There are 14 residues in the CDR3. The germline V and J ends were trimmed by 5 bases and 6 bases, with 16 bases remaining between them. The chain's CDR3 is CASSPRGGTDGYTF. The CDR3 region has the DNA TGTGCCAGCAGTCCTCGAGGAGGGACGGATGGCTACACCTTC.

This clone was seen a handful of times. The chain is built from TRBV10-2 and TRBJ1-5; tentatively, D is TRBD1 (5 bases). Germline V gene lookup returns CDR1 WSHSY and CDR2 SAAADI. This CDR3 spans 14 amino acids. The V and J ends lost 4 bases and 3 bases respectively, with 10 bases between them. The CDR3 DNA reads TGCGCCAGCAGTGTAACAGGAATCAATCAGCCCCAGCATTTT. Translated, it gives CASSVTGINQPQHF.

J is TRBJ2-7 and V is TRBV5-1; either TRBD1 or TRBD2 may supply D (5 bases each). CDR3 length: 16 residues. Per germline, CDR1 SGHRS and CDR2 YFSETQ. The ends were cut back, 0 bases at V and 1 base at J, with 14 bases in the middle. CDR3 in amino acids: CASSLASGTISYEQYF. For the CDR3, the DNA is TGCGCCAGCAGCTTGGCCTCCGGGACGATATCCTACGAGCAGTACTTC.

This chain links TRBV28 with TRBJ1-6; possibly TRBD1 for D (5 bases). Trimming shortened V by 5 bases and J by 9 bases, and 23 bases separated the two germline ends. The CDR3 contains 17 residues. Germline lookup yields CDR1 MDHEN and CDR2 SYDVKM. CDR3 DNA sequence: TGTGCCAGCAGTCAATACCCTCCAGCGTTGGGGGTTTCACCCCTCCACTTT. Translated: CASSQYPPALGVSPLHF.

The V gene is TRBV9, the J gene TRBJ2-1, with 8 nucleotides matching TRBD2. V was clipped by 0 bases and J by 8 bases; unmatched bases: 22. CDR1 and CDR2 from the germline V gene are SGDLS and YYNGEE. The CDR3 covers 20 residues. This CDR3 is CASSVGLKVERRGDSDEQFF. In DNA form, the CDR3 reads TGTGCCAGCAGCGTAGGTTTGAAAGTGGAGCGGCGGGGGGATTCGGATGAGCAGTTCTTC.

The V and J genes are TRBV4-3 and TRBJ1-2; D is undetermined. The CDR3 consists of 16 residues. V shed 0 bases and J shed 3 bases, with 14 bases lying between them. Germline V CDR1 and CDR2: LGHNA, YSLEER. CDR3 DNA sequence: TGCGCCAGCAGCCAAGAACCCCTCCCAACCGACTATGGCTACACCTTC. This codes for CASSQEPLPTDYGYTF.

The CDR3, as DNA: TGTGCCAGCAGTTTCAGGGGTTCAAACTGGGGGGAGACCCAGTACTTC. It encodes CASSFRGSNWGETQYF. J is TRBJ2-5 and V is TRBV7-2; D possibly corresponds to TRBD1 (6 bases). The CDR3 runs to 16 residues. The V gene's germline CDR1 is SGHTA and CDR2 FQGNSA. The V end was cut by 6 bases, the J end by 5 bases, with 22 bases between.

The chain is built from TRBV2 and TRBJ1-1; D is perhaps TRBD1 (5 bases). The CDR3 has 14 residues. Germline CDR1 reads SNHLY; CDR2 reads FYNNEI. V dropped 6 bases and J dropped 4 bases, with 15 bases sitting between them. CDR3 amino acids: CASSDLGGSTEAFF. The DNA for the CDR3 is TGTGCCAGCAGCGACCTGGGGGGGTCCACTGAAGCTTTCTTT.

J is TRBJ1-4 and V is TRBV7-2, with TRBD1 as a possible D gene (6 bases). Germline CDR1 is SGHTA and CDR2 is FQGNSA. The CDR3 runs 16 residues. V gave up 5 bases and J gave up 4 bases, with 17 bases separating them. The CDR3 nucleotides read TGTGCCAGCAGCCTCTCTGGACAGCAGATTAATGAAAAACTGTTTTTT. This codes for CASSLSGQQINEKLFF.

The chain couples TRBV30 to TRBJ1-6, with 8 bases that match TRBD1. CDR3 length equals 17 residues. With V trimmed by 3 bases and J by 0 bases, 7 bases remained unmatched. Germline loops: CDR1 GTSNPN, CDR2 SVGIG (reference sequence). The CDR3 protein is CAWRIAGGGSYNSPLHF. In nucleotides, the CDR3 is TGTGCCTGGAGGATTGCAGGGGGCGGCTCCTATAATTCACCCCTCCACTTT.

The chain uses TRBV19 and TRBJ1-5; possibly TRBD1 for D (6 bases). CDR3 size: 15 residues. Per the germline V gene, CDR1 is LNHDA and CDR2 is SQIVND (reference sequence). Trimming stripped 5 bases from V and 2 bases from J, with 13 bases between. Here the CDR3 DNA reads TGTGCCAGTAGTCCAGGGGATGGTGGCAATCAGCCCCAGCATTTT. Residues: CASSPGDGGNQPQHF.

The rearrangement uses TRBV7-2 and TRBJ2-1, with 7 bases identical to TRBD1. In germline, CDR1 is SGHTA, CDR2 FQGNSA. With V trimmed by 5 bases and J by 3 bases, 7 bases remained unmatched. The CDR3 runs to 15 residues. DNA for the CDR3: TGTGCCAGCAGCCGACAGGGTGCGAACTACAATGAGCAGTTCTTC. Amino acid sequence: CASSRQGANYNEQFF.

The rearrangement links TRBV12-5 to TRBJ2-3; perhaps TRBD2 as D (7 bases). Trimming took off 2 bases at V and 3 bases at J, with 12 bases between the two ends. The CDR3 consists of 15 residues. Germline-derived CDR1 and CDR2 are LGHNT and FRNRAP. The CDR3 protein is CASGLRAGATDTQYF. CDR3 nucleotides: TGTGCTAGTGGTTTGCGGGCGGGGGCAACAGATACGCAGTATTTT. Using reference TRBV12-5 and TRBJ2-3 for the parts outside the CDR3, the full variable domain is DARVTQTPRHKVTEMGQEVTMRCQPILGHNTVFWYRQTMMQGLELLAYFRNRAPLDDSGMPKDRFSAEMPDATLATLKIQPSEPRDSAVYFCASGLRAGATDTQYFGPGTRLTVL.

CDR3 region: CASSFVGSRGGETQYF. As DNA, the CDR3 is TGTGCCAGCAGCTTTGTGGGATCGCGGGGGGGAGAGACCCAGTACTTC. The chain joins TRBV7-2 to TRBJ2-5; 9 bases agree with TRBD2. Trimming at V came to 3 bases and at J to 4 bases, leaving 9 bases not matched to a gene. The CDR3 covers 16 residues. The germline V gene encodes CDR1 SGHTA and CDR2 FQGNSA.

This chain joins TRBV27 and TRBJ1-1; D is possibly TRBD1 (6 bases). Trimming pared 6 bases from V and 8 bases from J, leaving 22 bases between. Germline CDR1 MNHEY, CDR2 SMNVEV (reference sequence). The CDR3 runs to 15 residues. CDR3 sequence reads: CASRSILTGGGEAFF. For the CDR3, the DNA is TGTGCCAGCAGATCTATCTTGACGGGAGGGGGGGAAGCTTTCTTT.

For the CDR3, the DNA is TGTGCCAGCAGCGCCTCAATTCGGACAGGGGTAAATTCACCCCTCCACTTT. It codes for CASSASIRTGVNSPLHF. The gene calls are TRBV7-2 and TRBJ1-6; 9 bases align to TRBD1. The CDR3 is made up of 17 amino acids. Germline CDR1 and CDR2: SGHTA and FQGNSA. With 5 bases clipped from V and 7 bases from J, the junction kept 12 bases outside the gene matches. Full variable domain (rest looked up from reference TRBV7-2 and TRBJ1-6): GAGVSQSPSNKVTEKGKDVELRCDPISGHTALYWYRQSLGQGLEFLIYFQGNSAPDKSGLPSDRFSAERTGGSVSTLTIQRTQQEDSAVYLCASSASIRTGVNSPLHFGNGTRLTVT.